Below, 23 T cell receptor beta chains from the same sample are listed, as sequenced in a study of early T cells in non-severe SARS-CoV-2 infection. From the 5' RACE reads, TCRdb called clonotypes with MiXCR, one entry per CDR3 protein. This table has some 61,000 distinct CDR3 sequences, approximately 10% appearing once. Specimen: whole blood, collected at baseline. The receptors stem from an adult who was a healthcare worker with PCR-confirmed SARS-CoV-2 infection or an uninfected control (not recorded which).

At least ten counts were recorded for this clonotype. The chain employs TRBV5-1 and TRBJ2-1; a possible D gene is TRBD2 (7 bases). This CDR3 is 19 amino acids long. V lost 6 bases and J 3 bases, leaving 28 bases between the germline ends. The germline V gene has CDR1 SGHRS and CDR2 YFSETQ. CDR3 DNA sequence: TGCGCCAGCACTCCTAGAGTCCTTCCGGGGGGCCGCTTCTACAATGAGCAGTTCTTC. This encodes CASTPRVLPGGRFYNEQFF.

This clonotype was observed at least ten times. The V gene is TRBV19, the J gene TRBJ2-1; D remains ambiguous. The V and J ends lost 0 bases and 2 bases respectively, with 11 bases between them. The CDR3 sequence is 16 residues long. Germline V gene lookup returns CDR1 LNHDA and CDR2 SQIVND (reference sequence). The CDR3 sequence is CASSIDQSLAYNEQFF. The DNA of the CDR3 is TGTGCCAGTAGTATAGATCAGAGTTTAGCCTACAATGAGCAGTTCTTC.

This clonotype was counted between two and nine times. The genes are TRBV5-1 and TRBJ2-7; 7 bases fit TRBD2. The CDR3 totals 15 residues. Losses at the gene ends were 5 bases for V and 2 bases for J; bases not matched to a gene: 10. Germline-derived CDR1 and CDR2 are SGHRS and YFSETQ. The CDR3 protein is CASRLIAGATYEQYF. CDR3 DNA sequence: TGCGCCAGCAGGTTGATAGCGGGTGCGACCTACGAGCAGTACTTC.

This clonotype was seen many times. The chain is built from TRBV4-2 and TRBJ2-7; D is possibly TRBD2 (5 bases). Germline assignment: CDR1 LGHNA and CDR2 YNFKEQ. CDR3 length equals 13 residues. V was trimmed by 1 base and J by 4 bases, leaving 8 bases between them. CDR3 sequence reads: CASSQARGYEQYF. CDR3 DNA: TGTGCCAGCAGCCAAGCGAGAGGGTACGAGCAGTACTTC.

This clonotype showed up many times. V is TRBV7-8 and J is TRBJ2-1; tentatively, D is TRBD2 (6 bases). This CDR3 is 15 amino acids long. Trimming removed 5 bases at V and 3 bases at J, with 14 bases between. In germline, CDR1 is SGHVS, CDR2 FQNEAQ. The CDR3 bases are TGTGCCAGCAGCCTGACTAGGGGATTCTACAATGAGCAGTTCTTC. This codes for CASSLTRGFYNEQFF.

This clonotype showed up many times. For the CDR3, the DNA is TGTGCCAGCAGCCCGTCCGGGCGAGGGACGGATCAGCCCCAGCATTTT. Translation: CASSPSGRGTDQPQHF. The rearrangement uses TRBV3-1 and TRBJ1-5; D is perhaps TRBD1 (5 bases). CDR1 is LGHDT, CDR2 YNNKEL, per germline (reference sequence). This CDR3 has 16 residues. V lost 4 bases, J lost 5 bases, and 18 bases lay in between.

This clonotype occurred many times. The CDR3, as DNA: TGTGCCAGCAGCTCCCTTCGGGCGAGCGCGGGGGAGGGAGATACGCAGTATTTT. Translating it yields CASSSLRASAGEGDTQYF. The chain recombines TRBV11-2 with TRBJ2-3; 7 bases line up with TRBD2. The CDR3 covers 18 residues. J lost 5 bases, V lost 4 bases, and 18 bases had no gene match. From germline, CDR1 is SGHAT and CDR2 FQNNGV.

Regarding this clonotype: Given a much more abundant clone one base away, this may be a read error. DNA of the CDR3: TGTGCCAGCAGTCCCAGGGACACCGGGTCCTACGAGCAGTACTTC. Its translation is CASSPRDTGSYEQYF. The chain recombines TRBV6-6 with TRBJ2-7; D might be TRBD1 (6 bases). V was shortened by 5 bases and J by 1 base, with 15 bases between the two germline ends. Germline V lookup: CDR1 MNHNY, CDR2 SVGAGI (reference sequence). There are 15 residues in the CDR3.

The rearrangement uses TRBV5-6 and TRBJ1-6; 8 bases agree with TRBD1. J gave up 14 bases and V 0 bases, and 10 bases lay outside the gene matches. The CDR3 length is 15 residues. CDR1 and CDR2 (germline): SGHDT, YYEEEE. DNA of the CDR3: TGTGCCAGCAGCTTGGGCGACAGGGGACGAGTGGCCCTCCACTTT. Protein product: CASSLGDRGRVALHF.

This clonotype was seen repeatedly, ten times or more. The chain has TRBV20-1 and TRBJ1-2; D is unresolved. This CDR3 contains 11 residues. The V gene lost 3 bases and the J gene lost 4 bases, with 6 bases spanning the gap. Germline V gene data show CDR1 as DFQATT and CDR2 as SNEGSKA (reference sequence). The CDR3 DNA reads as TGCAGTGCTAGGCCTGCCTATGGCTACACCTTC. This codes for CSARPAYGYTF.

This chain joins TRBV29-1 and TRBJ1-1, with D possibly matching TRBD1 (5 bases). Germline V gene lookup returns CDR1 SQVTM and CDR2 ANQGSEA. The CDR3 consists of 13 residues. Trimming took 5 bases from V and 1 from J, leaving 11 bases between them. The CDR3 nucleotides read TGCAGCGTTACGGGACCCCCGAACACTGAAGCTTTCTTT. This sequence encodes CSVTGPPNTEAFF.

The chain uses TRBV10-3 and TRBJ2-1; D remains unclear. The CDR3 extends over 15 amino acids. Germline lookup yields CDR1 ENHRY and CDR2 SYGVKD. V shed 2 bases and J shed 0 bases, with 8 bases lying between them. The chain's CDR3 is CAISEDSSSYNEQFF. CDR3 sequence (DNA): TGTGCCATCAGTGAGGACTCTAGCTCCTACAATGAGCAGTTCTTC.

The V call is TRBV15, the J call TRBJ2-2; a possible D gene is TRBD1 (6 bases). The germline V gene has CDR1 LNHNV and CDR2 YYDKDF (reference sequence). This CDR3 is built from 14 residues. V lost 10 bases and J 1 base, leaving 13 bases between the germline ends. The CDR3 DNA reads as TGTGCCAGCAGGGGTTATCTGAACACCGGGGAGCTGTTTTTT. Protein sequence: CASRGYLNTGELFF.

In this sample, this clonotype turned up many times. The chain is built from TRBV10-3 and TRBJ2-5; either TRBD1 or TRBD2 may fit D (5 bases each). The germline CDR1 and CDR2 sequences are ENHRY and SYGVKD. V was trimmed by 1 base and J by 3 bases, leaving 24 bases between them. This CDR3 has 19 residues. In DNA, the CDR3 is TGTGCCATCAGTGAGTTTGGGCAGGAAACAGGAGGTCGCGAAGAGACCCAGTACTTC. This codes for CAISEFGQETGGREETQYF.

This clonotype has a count of ten or more. The rearrangement joins TRBV12-3 or TRBV12-4 to TRBJ1-4; D is unclear. There are 15 residues in the CDR3. Trimming removed 6 bases from V and 0 bases from J, with 11 bases in between. The CDR3 spells CASSPGRTTNEKLFF. DNA of the CDR3: TGTGCCAGCAGCCCCGGGCGAACAACTAATGAAAAACTGTTTTTT.

V is TRBV3-1 and J is TRBJ2-3; D gene unclear. V lost 2 bases and J lost 7, with 13 bases in between. The germline gives CDR1 LGHDT, CDR2 YNNKEL (reference sequence). The CDR3 is 14 amino acids. The CDR3 DNA reads TGTGCCAGCAGCCAACCCGAGGCACGCAATACGCAGTATTTT. Its translation is CASSQPEARNTQYF.

The chain uses TRBV9 and TRBJ1-6, with D maybe TRBD1 (5 bases). Germline CDR1 is SGDLS and CDR2 is YYNGEE. This CDR3 contains 13 residues. V was cut by 0 bases and J by 10 bases, with 8 bases left in between. CDR3 coding DNA: TGTGCCAGCAGCGTAGAAGGGGAGTCACCCCTCCACTTT. Protein: CASSVEGESPLHF.

This chain connects TRBV10-3 to TRBJ2-5; 11 nucleotides align to TRBD2. J gave up 4 bases and V 6 bases, and 4 bases lay outside the gene matches. CDR1 is ENHRY and CDR2 is SYGVKD in the germline V gene. The CDR3 extends over 14 amino acids. CDR3 coding DNA: TGTGCCATCAGCGCCGGGACTAGCGGAGAGACCCAGTACTTC. It specifies CAISAGTSGETQYF.

In this sample, this clonotype turned up a few times. This rearrangement joins TRBV6-6 to TRBJ1-4; D is ambiguous. This CDR3 comprises 13 residues. Germline values: CDR1 MNHNY, CDR2 SVGAGI (reference sequence). V was shortened by 5 bases and J by 8 bases, with 12 bases between the two germline ends. Here the CDR3 reads CASSLRLREKLFF. As DNA, the CDR3 is TGTGCCAGCAGTCTGAGGTTACGGGAAAAACTGTTTTTT.

This clonotype was seen only a few times. The V call is TRBV7-9, the J call TRBJ2-2; 10 bases align to TRBD2. Germline CDR1 and CDR2: SEHNR and FQNEAQ (reference sequence). This CDR3 has 16 residues. Trimming at V came to 5 bases and at J to 1 base, leaving 4 bases not matched to a gene. The CDR3 is CASSPRTSGNTGELFF. In DNA, the CDR3 is TGTGCCAGCAGCCCAAGGACTAGCGGGAACACCGGGGAGCTGTTTTTT.

In this sample, this clonotype turned up many times. The chain joins TRBV5-5 to TRBJ2-5, with 7 positions matching TRBD1. CDR3 length: 15 residues. J gave up 7 bases and V 4 bases, and 13 bases lay outside the gene matches. The germline CDR1 and CDR2 sequences are SGHKS and YYEKEE (reference sequence). The CDR3: CASSTTGSPGGTQYF. The DNA for the CDR3 is TGTGCCAGCAGCACGACAGGGTCCCCTGGGGGGACCCAGTACTTC.

This clonotype was seen a few times. The rearrangement uses TRBV7-8 and TRBJ2-1, with TRBD2 identical over 7 bases. The V segment lost 1 base and the J segment 6 bases; nucleotides outside the gene matches: 6. Looked up from germline, CDR1 is SGHVS and CDR2 is FQNEAQ. The CDR3 contains 15 residues. CDR3 DNA: TGTGCCAGCAGCTTAGGGGGGGAGGGCCTCAATGAGCAGTTCTTC. Translation gives CASSLGGEGLNEQFF.

This clonotype was recorded at least ten times. The gene calls are TRBV28 and TRBJ2-7; maybe TRBD2 (6 bases). Germline V gives CDR1 MDHEN, CDR2 SYDVKM. The V end was cut by 8 bases, the J end by 3 bases, with 23 bases between. This CDR3 region has 16 residues. DNA for the CDR3: TGTGCCAGCCATGGACTATCTGGGATCGGAGTCTACGAGCAGTACTTC. Residues: CASHGLSGIGVYEQYF.